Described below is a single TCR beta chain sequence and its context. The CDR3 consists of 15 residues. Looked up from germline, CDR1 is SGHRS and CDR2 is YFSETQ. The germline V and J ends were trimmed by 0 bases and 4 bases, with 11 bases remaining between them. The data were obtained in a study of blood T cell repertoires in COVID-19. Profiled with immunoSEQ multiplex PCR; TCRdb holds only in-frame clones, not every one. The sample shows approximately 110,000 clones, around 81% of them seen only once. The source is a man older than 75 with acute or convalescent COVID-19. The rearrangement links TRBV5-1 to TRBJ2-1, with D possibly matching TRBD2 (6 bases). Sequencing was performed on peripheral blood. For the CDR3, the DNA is TGCGCCAGCAGCTTGGAAGGCGGGACTTACAATGAGCAGTTCTTC. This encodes CASSLEGGTYNEQFF. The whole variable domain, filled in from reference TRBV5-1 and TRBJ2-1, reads KAGVTQTPRYLIKTRGQQVTLSCSPISGHRSVSWYQQTPGQGLQFLFEYFSETQRNKGNFPGRFSGRQFSNSRSEMNVSTLELGDSALYLCASSLEGGTYNEQFFGPGTRLTVL.